The present T cell receptor beta chain was sequenced within a study of regulatory T cells in long-lasting Graves disease. Findings and limits, study-wide: Repertoires from persistent disease leaned toward TRBV28, TRBJ1-2 and TRBJ2-5.

Ten or more counts support this clonotype. Its antigen is still unknown. Researchers made TCR beta libraries by using iRepertoire HTBI primers and running Arm-PCR on CDR3 regions. TCRdb reprocessed the multiplex PCR reads via MiXCR and lists one record per CDR3 protein. The repertoire has hundreds of thousands of distinct CDR3 sequences, approximately 12% of them found once; the top ten carry more than 8.5%. Looked up from germline, CDR1 is MNHEY and CDR2 is SMNVEV (reference sequence). V shed 2 bases and J 8 bases; nucleotides not matched to a gene: 5. The CDR3 is 13 amino acids. Time point described: newly diagnosed GD, antithyroid drugs for less than 3 months. After RNA was extracted from PBMCs, the TCR library was made from it. Peripheral blood, Nine milliliters per patient, was collected in EDTA tubes. The same sample was also used in a study of T cells in Graves' hyperthyroidism and ophthalmopathy.

This clonotype was sampled from a young man with Graves disease. Sequencing was performed on peripheral blood mononuclear cells (PBMCs), taken at new diagnosis, from a patient treated with antithyroid drugs. The chain is built from TRBV27 and TRBJ1-2; 7 bases are shared with TRBD1. In nucleotides, the CDR3 is TGTGCCAGCAGTTTAGAGGGGGCGACCGGCTACACCTTC. It translates to CASSLEGATGYTF.